Listed here are 29 T cell receptor beta chains from one sample, sequenced in a study of HIV-infected children after antiretroviral therapy interruption. A 3' RACE protocol on RNA, with unique molecular identifiers, produced the TCR library. TCRdb independently ran MiXCR on the 3' RACE reads; one entry per CDR3 protein. The sample contains about 89,000 distinct CDR3 sequences, approximately 6.9% of which appear only once. Treatment denoted: PENTA 11 planned treatment interruption arm or continuous ART arm. Sequences were derived from CD45RA+ CD4+ T cells from PBMCs, pooled from several time points, sampled from a donor given antiretroviral therapy, either interrupted or continuous. Subset meaning: naive CD4+ CD45RA+ CD45RO- T cells. The receptors derive from a pool of human donors with HIV.

Ten or more counts support this clonotype. This chain joins TRBV15 and TRBJ1-2; TRBD1 is a possible D gene (5 bases). Germline lookup yields CDR1 LNHNV and CDR2 YYDKDF (reference sequence). Trimming left V 0 bases short and J 1 base short, with 12 bases between. The CDR3 runs to 16 residues. CDR3 DNA: TGTGCCACCAGCAGAGATGGGGGACGGGATAACTATGGCTACACCTTC. Translated: CATSRDGGRDNYGYTF.

This clonotype was seen many times. The chain combines TRBV28 with TRBJ2-1; 7 bases map to TRBD1. Germline trimming cut 5 bases from V and 5 bases from J; bases unmatched to any gene: 18. The CDR3 is 18 residues long. CDR1 MDHEN and CDR2 SYDVKM come from the germline V gene. DNA of the CDR3: TGTGCCAGCAGTGGTGTGGTTTGGGGGACAGAGGATAACAATGAGCAGTTCTTC. Translation gives CASSGVVWGTEDNNEQFF.

This clonotype was found many times. V gene TRBV6-1 combines with J gene TRBJ1-1, with 7 bases lining up with TRBD1. CDR3 size: 14 residues. V lost 6 bases to trimming and J lost 1 base; unmatched junction nucleotides: 5. CDR1 and CDR2 (germline): MNHNS, SASEGT. CDR3 DNA: TGTGCCAGCAGGGGGACAGACTGGAACACTGAAGCTTTCTTT. Translation gives CASRGTDWNTEAFF.

In its sample, this clonotype was seen many times. The chain has TRBV6-5 and TRBJ1-5, with 7 bases that match TRBD1. Germline V gene data show CDR1 as MNHEY and CDR2 as SVGAGI. CDR3 length equals 12 residues. Germline trimming cut 8 bases from V and 6 bases from J; bases unmatched to any gene: 4. This CDR3 reads CASGSGGQPQHF. CDR3 DNA: TGTGCCAGCGGTTCAGGGGGTCAGCCCCAGCATTTT.

This rearrangement joins TRBV6-5 to TRBJ1-1; unclear D gene. The CDR3 spans 13 residues. The V end lost 3 bases, the J end lost 1 base, and 6 bases lay between the germline ends. Germline V lookup: CDR1 MNHEY, CDR2 SVGAGI. The CDR3 DNA follows: TGTGCCAGCAGTTATGGCCAGAACACTGAAGCTTTCTTT. Its translation: CASSYGQNTEAFF.

This rearrangement joins TRBV27 to TRBJ1-1, with a weak D call TRBD1 (5 bases). V was pared by 3 bases and J by 10 bases, with 15 bases between. The CDR3 is 13 amino acids. Germline lookup yields CDR1 MNHEY and CDR2 SMNVEV (reference sequence). The CDR3 coding sequence is TGTGCCAGCAGTTTGGCCGGGGGGATACGAGCTTTCTTT. This translates into CASSLAGGIRAFF.

This clonotype was found many times. The chain carries TRBV15 and TRBJ2-7, with D perhaps matching TRBD1 (6 bases). The CDR3 contains 14 residues. Germline CDR1 is LNHNV and CDR2 is YYDKDF (reference sequence). V shed 0 bases and J shed 2 bases, with 8 bases lying between them. The CDR3 is CATSRDRGTYEQYF. CDR3 DNA sequence: TGTGCCACCAGCAGAGACAGGGGAACCTACGAGCAGTACTTC.

Ten or more counts support this clonotype. The V and J genes are TRBV30 and TRBJ2-2; D possibly uses TRBD1 or TRBD2 (6 bases each). Germline CDR1 is GTSNPN and CDR2 is SVGIG (reference sequence). V was trimmed by 4 bases and J by 7 bases, leaving 13 bases between them. This CDR3 spans 13 amino acids. CDR3 amino acids: CAWTRGGNGELFF. DNA of the CDR3: TGTGCCTGGACCCGAGGGGGGAACGGGGAGCTGTTTTTT. The whole variable domain, filled in from reference TRBV30 and TRBJ2-2, reads SQTIHQWPATLVQPVGSPLSLECTVEGTSNPNLYWYRQAAGRGLQLLFYSVGIGQISSEVPQNLSASRPQDRQFILSSKKLLLSDSGFYLCAWTRGGNGELFFGEGSRLTVL.

This clonotype was seen at least ten times. This chain uses TRBV5-1 with TRBJ2-5, with D tentatively TRBD2 (6 bases). The germline V gene encodes CDR1 SGHRS and CDR2 YFSETQ. Trimming pared 5 bases from V and 0 bases from J, leaving 17 bases between. The CDR3 is 16 residues long. CDR3 nucleotides: TGCGCCAGCAGTCCTGGCGGGACGGCCAACCAAGAGACCCAGTACTTC. Translation: CASSPGGTANQETQYF.

This clonotype was recorded many times. The CDR3 bases are TGTGCCAGCAGTCAGGACAGAAACACTGAAGCTTTCTTT. It yields the protein CASSQDRNTEAFF. The chain uses TRBV6-1 and TRBJ1-1; D may be TRBD1 (6 bases). The CDR3 has 13 amino acids. Between the trimmed V and J ends, which lost 5 bases and 2 bases, there was a span of 9 bases. Germline V gives CDR1 MNHNS, CDR2 SASEGT.

This clonotype was counted many times. This chain joins TRBV20-1 and TRBJ2-2, with unresolved D. The CDR3 spans 12 residues. V lost 3 bases to trimming and J lost 4 bases, with 6 bases between them. Germline V gene data show CDR1 as DFQATT and CDR2 as SNEGSKA (reference sequence). CDR3 in DNA: TGCAGTGCTAGCTGGAGCACCGGGGAGCTGTTTTTT. This encodes CSASWSTGELFF.

This clonotype was seen repeatedly, ten times or more. This rearrangement joins TRBV7-9 to TRBJ2-1, with D uncertain. The CDR3 has 16 residues. Germline lookup yields CDR1 SEHNR and CDR2 FQNEAQ (reference sequence). Trimming took 1 base from V and 4 from J, leaving 14 bases between them. This CDR3 is CASSLDEVSWYNEQFF. In nucleotides, the CDR3 is TGTGCCAGCAGCTTAGACGAAGTGTCTTGGTACAATGAGCAGTTCTTC.

This clonotype came up many times. The chain carries TRBV2 and TRBJ2-1; TRBD2 might be the D (5 bases). V dropped 6 bases and J dropped 13 bases, with 19 bases sitting between them. The CDR3 is 13 amino acids. Germline CDR1 is SNHLY and CDR2 is FYNNEI. CDR3 amino acids: CASSLSFTSNQFF. The DNA for the CDR3 is TGTGCCAGCAGCCTGTCATTTACTAGTAACCAGTTCTTC.

At least ten counts were recorded for this clonotype. The rearrangement uses TRBV4-1 and TRBJ1-4; D possibly corresponds to TRBD1 (6 bases). Trimming cost V 0 bases and J 4 bases, with 9 bases left between them. The CDR3 is made up of 15 amino acids. CDR1 is MGHRA and CDR2 is YSYEKL in the germline V gene. The CDR3 region is CASSQEGGNNEKLFF. The CDR3 coding sequence is TGCGCCAGCAGCCAAGAAGGGGGGAATAATGAAAAACTGTTTTTT.

This clonotype has only a few counts. The chain uses TRBV7-3 and TRBJ2-1; TRBD2 aligns across 8 bases. Germline CDR1 and CDR2: SGHTA and FQGTGA. V dropped 0 bases and J dropped 7; count of bases not matched to a gene: 5. The CDR3 sequence is 15 residues long. CDR3: CASSLTGLGNNEQFF. The CDR3 nucleotides are TGTGCCAGCAGCTTAACGGGACTAGGAAATAATGAGCAGTTCTTC.

This clonotype is medium-sized (0.01 to 0.1%) in the sample. The gene calls are TRBV7-2 and TRBJ2-7; D gene ambiguous. This CDR3 region has 12 residues. V was shortened by 1 base and J by 7 bases, with 8 bases between the two germline ends. In germline, CDR1 is SGHTA, CDR2 FQGNSA. The CDR3 DNA is TGTGCCAGCAGCTTAGTTCTCGGGGAGCAGTACTTC. It yields the protein CASSLVLGEQYF.

This clonotype was found many times. The chain recombines TRBV10-3 with TRBJ2-1; TRBD2 is a possible D gene (6 bases). The CDR3 length is 16 residues. Germline V gives CDR1 ENHRY, CDR2 SYGVKD. V was cut by 1 base and J by 6 bases, with 16 bases left in between. Written as DNA, the CDR3 is TGTGCCATCAGTGAGTTCCTTCCGGGAGCCCTCAATGAGCAGTTCTTC. Protein: CAISEFLPGALNEQFF.

This clonotype was counted ten times or more. The chain combines TRBV7-2 with TRBJ2-7; D may correspond to TRBD1 or TRBD2 (5 bases each). Trimming pared 0 bases from V and 6 bases from J, leaving 12 bases between. This CDR3 region has 14 residues. CDR1 and CDR2 (germline): SGHTA, FQGNSA. CDR3 DNA: TGTGCCAGCAGCTTAGCCGGGGCGGGCATCGAGCAGTACTTC. It is translated as CASSLAGAGIEQYF.

This clonotype was observed a few times. The gene calls are TRBV5-8 and TRBJ2-1, with 7 positions matching TRBD1. CDR1 SGHTS and CDR2 YDEGEE come from the germline V gene. The trim removed 1 base at V and 6 bases at J, leaving 7 bases unmatched. CDR3 length equals 15 residues. The CDR3 spells CASSLQSGQSNEQFF. DNA of the CDR3: TGTGCCAGCAGCTTGCAGTCGGGACAGTCCAATGAGCAGTTCTTC. The full variable domain, completed using reference TRBV5-8 and TRBJ2-1, is EAGVTQSPTHLIKTRGQQATLRCSPISGHTSVYWYQQALGLGLQFLLWYDEGEERNRGNFPPRFSGRQFPNYSSELNVNALELEDSALYLCASSLQSGQSNEQFFGPGTRLTVL.

The J gene is TRBJ2-6, the V gene TRBV30, with a tentative D call TRBD2 (5 bases). Trimming stripped 4 bases from V and 4 bases from J, with 17 bases between. CDR3 length equals 16 residues. Germline CDR1 reads GTSNPN; CDR2 reads SVGIG (reference sequence). This CDR3 is CAWTPTGWVGANVLTF. The CDR3 nucleotides read TGTGCCTGGACCCCGACGGGGTGGGTCGGGGCCAACGTCCTGACTTTC.

There are a few counts of this clonotype. The rearrangement joins TRBV12-3 or TRBV12-4 to TRBJ2-7; D remains ambiguous. This CDR3 region has 13 residues. Trimming cost V 3 bases and J 7 bases, with 13 bases left between them. CDR3 protein: CASSFSPSTEQYF. The CDR3 region has the DNA TGTGCCAGCAGTTTCTCGCCTTCGACGGAGCAGTACTTC.

This clonotype was observed many times. The chain combines TRBV2 with TRBJ1-2; maybe TRBD1 (5 bases). Looked up from germline, CDR1 is SNHLY and CDR2 is FYNNEI. The V end lost 0 bases, the J end lost 2 bases, and 7 bases lay between the germline ends. CDR3 length: 14 residues. The CDR3 spells CASSEADRNYGYTF. CDR3 bases: TGTGCCAGCAGTGAAGCTGACAGAAACTATGGCTACACCTTC.

This clonotype showed up many times. This chain's CDR3 is CASSPWTGQGADTQYF. CDR3 DNA sequence: TGTGCCAGCAGTCCCTGGACGGGCCAGGGTGCAGATACGCAGTATTTT. The chain recombines TRBV28 with TRBJ2-3; possible D gene TRBD1, 5 bases. The ends were cut back, 5 bases at V and 4 bases at J, with 19 bases in the middle. Per germline, CDR1 MDHEN and CDR2 SYDVKM. This CDR3 comprises 16 residues.

This clonotype has a count of ten or more. This chain connects TRBV12-5 to TRBJ2-1, with a tentative D call TRBD2 (5 bases). Trimming cost V 0 bases and J 10 bases, with 19 bases left between them. This CDR3 is built from 16 residues. Germline assignment: CDR1 LGHNT and CDR2 FRNRAP. For the CDR3, the DNA is TGTGCTAGTGGTTTGGTACTCCCGGGATCCTCTCGGGAGCAGTTCTTC. Translated, it gives CASGLVLPGSSREQFF.

This clonotype was seen at least ten times. The DNA for the CDR3 is TGTGCCAGCAGAGGGACTAGCGTCAGCACAGATACGCAGTATTTT. Its translation: CASRGTSVSTDTQYF. The V gene is TRBV6-4, the J gene TRBJ2-3; 10 positions match TRBD2. V was pared by 6 bases and J by 0 bases, with 3 bases of the junction left unmatched. CDR3 length: 15 residues. Germline CDR1 reads MRHNA; CDR2 reads SNTAGT.

This clonotype has ten or more counts. The chain combines TRBV10-1 with TRBJ2-2; D call uncertain. CDR3 length: 14 amino acids. Germline V gene lookup returns CDR1 WNHNN and CDR2 SYGVQD (reference sequence). V was shortened by 3 bases and J by 4 bases, with 9 bases between the two germline ends. The CDR3 spells CASSEKSSTGELFF. The CDR3 DNA reads as TGCGCCAGCAGTGAAAAATCTAGCACCGGGGAGCTGTTTTTT.

The chain is built from TRBV20-1 and TRBJ2-3; TRBD2 agrees at 9 bases. With 5 bases clipped from V and 4 bases from J, the junction kept 22 bases outside the gene matches. The germline CDR1 and CDR2 sequences are DFQATT and SNEGSKA (reference sequence). The CDR3 totals 19 residues. The CDR3 reads CSAASPIPLGGRGADTQYF. In DNA, the CDR3 is TGCAGTGCTGCCTCTCCCATCCCCCTCGGCGGGAGGGGCGCAGATACGCAGTATTTT.

The table lists this clonotype with many counts. The chain couples TRBV7-3 to TRBJ2-1, with 8 bases that match TRBD2. The trim removed 2 bases at V and 4 bases at J, leaving 4 bases unmatched. Germline values: CDR1 SGHTA, CDR2 FQGTGA. This CDR3 region has 15 residues. Written as DNA, the CDR3 is TGTGCCAGCAGCTTATTAAGCGGGGGTTACAATGAGCAGTTCTTC. Translating it yields CASSLLSGGYNEQFF.

This clonotype was seen at least ten times. The chain joins TRBV3-1 to TRBJ2-3; unclear D gene. The CDR3 extends over 13 amino acids. The germline CDR1 and CDR2 sequences are LGHDT and YNNKEL (reference sequence). V lost 0 bases and J lost 6, with 7 bases in between. The CDR3 sequence: CASSQDPIDTQYF. CDR3 coding DNA: TGTGCCAGCAGCCAAGATCCGATCGATACGCAGTATTTT.